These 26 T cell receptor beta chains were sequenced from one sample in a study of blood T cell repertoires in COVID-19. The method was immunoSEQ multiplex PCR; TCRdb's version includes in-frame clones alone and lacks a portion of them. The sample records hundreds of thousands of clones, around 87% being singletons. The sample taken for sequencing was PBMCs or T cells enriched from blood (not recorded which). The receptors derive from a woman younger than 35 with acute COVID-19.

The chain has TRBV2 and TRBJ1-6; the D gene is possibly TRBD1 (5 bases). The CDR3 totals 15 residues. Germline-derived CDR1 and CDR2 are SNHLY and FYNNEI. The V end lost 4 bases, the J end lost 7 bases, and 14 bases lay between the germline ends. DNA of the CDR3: TGTGCCAGCAGTGTTTCTGGGGCCGGGAATTCACCCCTCCACTTT. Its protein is CASSVSGAGNSPLHF.

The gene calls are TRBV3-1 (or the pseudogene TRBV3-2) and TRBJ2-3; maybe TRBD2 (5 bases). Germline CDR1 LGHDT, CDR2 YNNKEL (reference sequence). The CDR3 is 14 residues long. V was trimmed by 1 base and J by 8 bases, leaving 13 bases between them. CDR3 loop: CASSQAGGIVTQYF. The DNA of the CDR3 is TGTGCCAGCAGCCAAGCCGGAGGAATCGTTACGCAGTATTTT.

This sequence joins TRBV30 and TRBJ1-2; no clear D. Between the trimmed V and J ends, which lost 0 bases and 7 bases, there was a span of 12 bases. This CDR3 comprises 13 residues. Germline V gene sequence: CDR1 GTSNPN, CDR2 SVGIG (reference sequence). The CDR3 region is CAWSVIISSGYTF. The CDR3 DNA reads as TGTGCCTGGAGTGTCATAATAAGTAGTGGCTACACCTTC.

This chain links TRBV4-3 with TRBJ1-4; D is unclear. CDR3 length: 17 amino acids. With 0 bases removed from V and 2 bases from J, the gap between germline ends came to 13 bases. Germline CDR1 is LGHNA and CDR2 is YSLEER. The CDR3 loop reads CASSQDVTRITNEKLFF. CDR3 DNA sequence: TGCGCCAGCAGCCAAGATGTGACAAGGATTACTAATGAAAAACTGTTTTTT.

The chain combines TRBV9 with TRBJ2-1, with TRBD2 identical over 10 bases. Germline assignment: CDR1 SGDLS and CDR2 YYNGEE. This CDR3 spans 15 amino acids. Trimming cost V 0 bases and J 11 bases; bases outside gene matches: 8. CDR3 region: CASSVVSSGSRKQFF. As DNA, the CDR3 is TGTGCCAGCAGCGTAGTGTCTAGCGGGAGCCGCAAGCAGTTCTTC.

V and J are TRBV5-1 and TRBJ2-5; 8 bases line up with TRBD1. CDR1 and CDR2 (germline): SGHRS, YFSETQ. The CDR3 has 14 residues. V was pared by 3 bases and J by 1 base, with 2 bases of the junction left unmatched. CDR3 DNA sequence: TGCGCCAGCAGCTGGACAGGGATCCAAGAGACCCAGTACTTC. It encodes CASSWTGIQETQYF.

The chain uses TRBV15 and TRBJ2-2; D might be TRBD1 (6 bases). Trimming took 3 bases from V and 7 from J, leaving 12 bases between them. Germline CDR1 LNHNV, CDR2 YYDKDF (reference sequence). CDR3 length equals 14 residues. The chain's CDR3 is CATSRALDSGELFF. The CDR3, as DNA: TGTGCCACCAGCAGGGCATTGGACAGCGGGGAGCTGTTTTTT. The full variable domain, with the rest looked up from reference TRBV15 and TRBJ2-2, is DAMVIQNPRYQVTQFGKPVTLSCSQTLNHNVMYWYQQKSSQAPKLLFHYYDKDFNNEADTPDNFQSRRPNTSFCFLDIRSPGLGDTAMYLCATSRALDSGELFFGEGSRLTVL.

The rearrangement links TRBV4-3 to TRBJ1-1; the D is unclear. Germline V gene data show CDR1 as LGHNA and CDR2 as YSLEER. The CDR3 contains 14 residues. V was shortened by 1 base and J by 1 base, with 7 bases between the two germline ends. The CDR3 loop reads CASSQGAENTEAFF. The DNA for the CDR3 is TGCGCCAGCAGCCAAGGTGCGGAGAACACTGAAGCTTTCTTT.

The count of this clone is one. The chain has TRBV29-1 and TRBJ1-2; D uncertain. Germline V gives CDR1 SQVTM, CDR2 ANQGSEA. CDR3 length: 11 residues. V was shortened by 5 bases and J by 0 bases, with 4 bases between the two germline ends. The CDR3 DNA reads TGCAGCGTTCTTTCTAACTATGGCTACACCTTC. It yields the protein CSVLSNYGYTF. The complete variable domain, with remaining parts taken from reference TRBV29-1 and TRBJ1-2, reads SAVISQKPSRDICQRGTSLTIQCQVDSQVTMMFWYRQQPGQSLTLIATANQGSEATYESGFVIDKFPISRPNLTFSTLTVSNMSPEDSSIYLCSVLSNYGYTFGSGTRLTVV.

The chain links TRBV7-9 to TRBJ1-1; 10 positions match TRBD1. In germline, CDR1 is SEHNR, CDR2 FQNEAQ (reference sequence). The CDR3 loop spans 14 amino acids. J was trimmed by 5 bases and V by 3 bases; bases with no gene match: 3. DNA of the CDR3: TGTGCCAGCAGCTTCGGGACAGGGGAAACTGAAGCTTTCTTT. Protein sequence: CASSFGTGETEAFF.

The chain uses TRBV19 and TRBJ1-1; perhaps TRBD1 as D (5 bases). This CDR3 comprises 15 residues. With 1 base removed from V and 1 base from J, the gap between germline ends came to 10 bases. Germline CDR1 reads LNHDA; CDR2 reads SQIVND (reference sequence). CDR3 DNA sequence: TGTGCCAGTAGTATAGCGAAGACAGCGAACACTGAAGCTTTCTTT. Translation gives CASSIAKTANTEAFF. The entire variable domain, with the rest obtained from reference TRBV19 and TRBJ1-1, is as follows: DGGITQSPKYLFRKEGQNVTLSCEQNLNHDAMYWYRQDPGQGLRLIYYSQIVNDFQKGDIAEGYSVSREKKESFPLTVTSAQKNPTAFYLCASSIAKTANTEAFFGQGTRLTVV.

CDR3 bases: TGTGCCATCAGTGAGTCGACTGTTTTTGGCACCTCCCCCCCCACAGATACGCAGTATTTT. Encoded protein: CAISESTVFGTSPPTDTQYF. This chain links TRBV10-3 with TRBJ2-3; no definite D call. V lost 0 bases and J lost 2, with 24 bases in between. This CDR3 has 20 amino acids. Germline V gene lookup returns CDR1 ENHRY and CDR2 SYGVKD.

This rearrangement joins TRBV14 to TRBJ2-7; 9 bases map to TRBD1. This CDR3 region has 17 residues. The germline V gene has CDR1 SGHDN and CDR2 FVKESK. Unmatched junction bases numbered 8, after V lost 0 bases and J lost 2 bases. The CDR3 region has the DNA TGTGCCAGCAGCCAAGAGGCGAGGGGACAGGGAACCTACGAGCAGTACTTC. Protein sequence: CASSQEARGQGTYEQYF.

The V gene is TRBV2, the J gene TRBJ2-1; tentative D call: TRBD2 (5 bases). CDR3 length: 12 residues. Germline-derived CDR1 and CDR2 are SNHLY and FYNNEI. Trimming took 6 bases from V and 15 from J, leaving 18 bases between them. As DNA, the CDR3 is TGTGCCAGCAGCGGAGAGGGAGTCCCACGGTTCTTC. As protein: CASSGEGVPRFF.

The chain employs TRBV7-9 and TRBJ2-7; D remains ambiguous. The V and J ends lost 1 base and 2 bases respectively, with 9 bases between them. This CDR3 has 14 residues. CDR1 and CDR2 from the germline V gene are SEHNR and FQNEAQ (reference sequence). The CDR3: CASSLVDGAYEQYF. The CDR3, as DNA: TGTGCCAGCAGCTTAGTTGATGGAGCCTACGAGCAGTACTTC.

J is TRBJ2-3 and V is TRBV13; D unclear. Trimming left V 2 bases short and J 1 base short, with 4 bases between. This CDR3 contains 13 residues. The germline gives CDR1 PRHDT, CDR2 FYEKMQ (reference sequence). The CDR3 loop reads CASSLRGTDTQYF. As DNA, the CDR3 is TGTGCCAGCAGCTTACGGGGCACAGATACGCAGTATTTT.

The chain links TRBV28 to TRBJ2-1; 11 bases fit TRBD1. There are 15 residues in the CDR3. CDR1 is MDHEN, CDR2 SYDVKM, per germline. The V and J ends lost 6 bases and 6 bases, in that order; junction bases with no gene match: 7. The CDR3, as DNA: TGTGCCAGCAGATTCATGGGGACAGGGGGCAATGAGCAGTTCTTC. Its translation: CASRFMGTGGNEQFF.

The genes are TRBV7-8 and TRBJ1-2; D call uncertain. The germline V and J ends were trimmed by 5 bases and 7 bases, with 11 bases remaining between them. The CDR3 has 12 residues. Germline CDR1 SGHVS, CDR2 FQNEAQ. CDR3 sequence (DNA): TGTGCCAGCAGCCCTACCGCTGGTGGCTACACCTTC. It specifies CASSPTAGGYTF.

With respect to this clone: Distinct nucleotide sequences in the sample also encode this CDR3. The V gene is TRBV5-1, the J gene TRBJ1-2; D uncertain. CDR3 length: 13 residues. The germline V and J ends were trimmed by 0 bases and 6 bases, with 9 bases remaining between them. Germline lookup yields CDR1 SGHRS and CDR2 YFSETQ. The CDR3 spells CASSLGAGDGYTF. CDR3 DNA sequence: TGCGCCAGCAGCTTGGGGGCCGGCGATGGCTACACCTTC. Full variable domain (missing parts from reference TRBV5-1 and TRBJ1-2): KAGVTQTPRYLIKTRGQQVTLSCSPISGHRSVSWYQQTPGQGLQFLFEYFSETQRNKGNFPGRFSGRQFSNSRSEMNVSTLELGDSALYLCASSLGAGDGYTFGSGTRLTVV.

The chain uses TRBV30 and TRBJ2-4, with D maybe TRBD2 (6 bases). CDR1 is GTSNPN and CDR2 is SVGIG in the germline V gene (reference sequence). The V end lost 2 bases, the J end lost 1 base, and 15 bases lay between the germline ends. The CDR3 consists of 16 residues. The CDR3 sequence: CAWSRLGGLAKNIQYF. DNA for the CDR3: TGTGCCTGGAGTAGGTTGGGAGGTCTGGCCAAAAACATTCAGTACTTC.

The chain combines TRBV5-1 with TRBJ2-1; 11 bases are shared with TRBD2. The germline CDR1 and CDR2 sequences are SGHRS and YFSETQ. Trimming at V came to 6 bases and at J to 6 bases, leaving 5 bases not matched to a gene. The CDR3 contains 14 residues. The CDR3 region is CASMVAGGLNEQFF. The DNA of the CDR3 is TGCGCCAGCATGGTAGCGGGAGGGCTCAATGAGCAGTTCTTC.

CDR3 loop: CASSQPWAGGSSDTQYF. As DNA, the CDR3 is TGCGCCAGCAGCCAACCGTGGGCGGGAGGGTCCTCAGATACGCAGTATTTT. The chain employs TRBV4-1 and TRBJ2-3, with TRBD2 identical over 9 bases. Trimming cost V 2 bases and J 4 bases; bases outside gene matches: 10. This CDR3 region has 17 residues. CDR1 and CDR2 (germline): MGHRA, YSYEKL.

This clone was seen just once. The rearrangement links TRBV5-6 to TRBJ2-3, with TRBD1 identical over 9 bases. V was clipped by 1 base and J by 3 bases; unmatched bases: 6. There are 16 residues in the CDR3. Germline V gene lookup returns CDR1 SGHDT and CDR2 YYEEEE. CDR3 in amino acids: CASSLFGQGKTDTQYF. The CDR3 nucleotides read TGTGCCAGCAGCTTGTTTGGACAGGGGAAGACAGATACGCAGTATTTT.

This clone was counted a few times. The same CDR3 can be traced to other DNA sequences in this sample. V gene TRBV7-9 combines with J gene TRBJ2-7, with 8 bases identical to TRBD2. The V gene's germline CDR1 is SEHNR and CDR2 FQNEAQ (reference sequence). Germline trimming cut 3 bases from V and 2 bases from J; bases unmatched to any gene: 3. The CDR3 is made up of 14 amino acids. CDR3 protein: CASSLAGGTYEQYF. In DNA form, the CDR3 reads TGTGCCAGCAGCTTGGCGGGAGGTACCTACGAGCAGTACTTC.

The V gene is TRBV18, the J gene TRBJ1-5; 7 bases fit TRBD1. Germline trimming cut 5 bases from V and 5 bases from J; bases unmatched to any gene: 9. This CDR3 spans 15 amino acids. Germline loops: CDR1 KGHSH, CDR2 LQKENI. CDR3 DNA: TGTGCCAGCTCAGGAGACAGGGATCGGGATCAGCCCCAGCATTTT. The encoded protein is CASSGDRDRDQPQHF.

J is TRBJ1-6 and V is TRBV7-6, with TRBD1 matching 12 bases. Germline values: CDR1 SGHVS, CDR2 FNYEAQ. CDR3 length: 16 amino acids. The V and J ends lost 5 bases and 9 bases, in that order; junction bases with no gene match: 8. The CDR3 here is CASSPGTGGIGSPLHF. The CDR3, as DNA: TGTGCCAGCAGCCCTGGGACAGGGGGCATTGGTTCACCCCTCCACTTT.